This TCR beta chain is drawn from a study of CD8 T cells in Susac syndrome. From blood CD8+ and CD4+ T cells, the TCR beta chain was sequenced. Negative isolation was used for CD8+ and CD4+ T cells and FACS enrichment for TEMRA cells. A quantity of about 0.5 to 1 ug RNA underwent reverse transcription using random hexamers. TCRdb re-called the immunoSEQ multiplex PCR reads with MiXCR, one entry per CDR3 protein. The sample comprises 120,000 to 150,000 distinct CDR3 sequences, 94% of which are singletons, and 0.25% to 0.3% rests with the top ten. This receptor was obtained from a human donor in good health. Specimen: CD8+ T cells from PBMCs.

The CDR3 loop is CAWMVPGELFF. In DNA form, the CDR3 reads TGTGCCTGGATGGTTCCCGGGGAGCTGTTTTTT. This chain connects TRBV30 to TRBJ2-2; no firm D call. The CDR3 spans 11 residues. Trimming removed 4 bases at V and 6 bases at J, with 6 bases between. The germline V gene has CDR1 GTSNPN and CDR2 SVGIG (reference sequence).